The following is a T cell receptor (beta chain) sequence with its context. Its antigen is unknown. No base qualities exist here, and no much larger clone lies one base off it. These data come from a study of blood T cell repertoires in COVID-19 (TCRdb year 2020). About the investigation overall: The collaborator samples originated in the United States, Italy and Spain and spanned the acute and convalescent phases of COVID-19. Deeply sampled blood TCRbeta repertoires from subjects exposed to, actively infected with, or recovered from COVID-19 were included in the dataset. Nearly every sample came with metadata listing a de-identified subject ID, COVID-19 status, age in years and sex. The samples were drawn from two sources: the first 160 participants of the ongoing ImmuneRACE study, and 1,000 to 1,500 subjects contributed by 6 global collaborators. The repertoires were released in a freely available public database intended as a resource for research on the immune response to SARS-CoV-2. HLA class I and class II types, where available, came from metadata supplied by the sample provider rather than from assay-based typing. The prospective study material was composed of cDNA or gDNA derived from T cells, B-cell-depleted T cells, or PBMCs. The paper as a whole reports these results and caveats: The amount of clinical and demographic metadata varied by source and participant and was provided uncurated.

The immunoSEQ Assay, a bias-controlled multiplex PCR, was used to amplify TCRbeta CDR3 regions from genomic DNA. As for the authors' bioinformatics: The number of nucleated cells in each sample was estimated from the amplification of reference gene primers within the assay. To quantify the absolute abundance of each unique TCRbeta CDR3 rearrangement, sequence reads were collapsed and filtered. Productive Simpson clonality was computed per sample as the square root of Simpson's diversity index over productive rearrangements. This immuneACCESS table, as held by TCRdb, lists in-frame sequences with V and J called but not all clones. Of the missing ones, under half trace to an unresolved V gene in checked studies; the others have no known cause. D and trimming come from the DNA, and the V and J calls and clone size come from that table. The sample includes about 32,000 clones, with 80% to 95% observed a single time. The top ten clones comprise around 0.92% of the sample.

Cut back by 7 bases and 3 bases, the V and J ends lie 4 bases apart. The CDR3 spans 11 residues, from the cysteine through the phenylalanine. Kept here is only the CDR3 DNA, which spans 33 bases and is read in frame from base 1. The germline V gene supplies CDR1 MGHDK and CDR2 SYGVNS. Collaborating institutions collected whole blood in K2EDTA tubes following their own protocols. Collaborator samples were shipped for TCRbeta analysis as frozen whole blood, isolated PBMCs, or DNA extracted from either sample type. The rearrangement combines TRBV25-1 with TRBJ2-1; the D gene cannot be named for sure. The sequence came from a male donor with active COVID-19. Sequencing was carried out using peripheral blood. The CDR3 loop reads CASKLYNEQFF. The sequence in DNA is TGTGCCAGCAAACTCTACAATGAGCAGTTCTTC.